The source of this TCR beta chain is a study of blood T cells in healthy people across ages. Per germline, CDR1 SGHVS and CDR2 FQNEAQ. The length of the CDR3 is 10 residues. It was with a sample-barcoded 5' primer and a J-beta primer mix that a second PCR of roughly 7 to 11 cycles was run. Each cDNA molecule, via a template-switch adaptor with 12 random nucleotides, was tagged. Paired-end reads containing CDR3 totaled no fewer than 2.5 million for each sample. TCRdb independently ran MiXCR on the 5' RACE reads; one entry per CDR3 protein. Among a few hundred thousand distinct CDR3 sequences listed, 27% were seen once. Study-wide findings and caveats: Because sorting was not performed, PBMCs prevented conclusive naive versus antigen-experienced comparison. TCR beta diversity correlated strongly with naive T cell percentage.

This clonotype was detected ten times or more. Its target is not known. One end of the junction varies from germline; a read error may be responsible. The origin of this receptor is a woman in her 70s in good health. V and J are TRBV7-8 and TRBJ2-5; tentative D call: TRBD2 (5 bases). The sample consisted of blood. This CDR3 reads CASSSGTQFF. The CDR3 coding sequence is TGTGCCAGCAGCTCGGGAACTCAATTCTTC.